This T cell receptor beta chain appears in the sequencing data of a study of cytomegalovirus exposure and HLA in healthy donors. General study findings and limits: A few V segments could not be told apart, such as TRBV6-2 and TRBV6-3, and were left out. The HLA-A and HLA-B alleles of most subjects were reportedly predicted accurately from TCR beta sequences. HLA allele associations emerged for under 20,000 TCR beta sequences in a later analysis, at 0.05 false discovery rate.

The PCR ran on 60 Vbeta and 13 Jbeta primers. Only in-frame clones appear in the TCRdb table, and some are missing; sequencing was by immunoSEQ multiplex PCR. The repertoire shows 60,000 to 75,000 clones; the top ten hold roughly 1.7%. On this clone: The target antigen is unknown.

V was clipped by 3 bases and J by 4 bases, with 12 bases between them. CDR1 and CDR2 (germline): LNHDA, SQIVND (reference sequence). The CDR3 has 14 amino acids. The sample was PBMCs. The J gene is TRBJ1-1, the V gene TRBV19; D possibly corresponds to TRBD1 (6 bases). The TCR comes from a woman in her twenties or thirties in good health and CMV-seronegative. CDR3 sequence reads: CASSMREGGTEAFF. The CDR3 bases are TGTGCCAGTAGTATGCGGGAGGGGGGCACTGAAGCTTTCTTT.